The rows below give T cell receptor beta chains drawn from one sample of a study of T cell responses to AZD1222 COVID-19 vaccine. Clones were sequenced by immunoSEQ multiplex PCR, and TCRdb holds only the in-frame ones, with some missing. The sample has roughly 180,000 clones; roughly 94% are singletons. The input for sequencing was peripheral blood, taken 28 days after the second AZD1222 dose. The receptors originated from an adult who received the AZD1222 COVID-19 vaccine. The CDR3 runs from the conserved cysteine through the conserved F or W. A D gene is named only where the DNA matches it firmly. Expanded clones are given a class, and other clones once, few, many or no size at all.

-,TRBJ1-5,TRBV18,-,CASSPRYILTISNQPQHF,TGTGCCAGCTCACCGAGGTACATACTGACTATTAGCAATCAGCCCCAGCATTTT
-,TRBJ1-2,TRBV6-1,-,CASSEATGIPGGYTF,TGTGCCAGCAGTGAAGCGACAGGCATCCCGGGAGGCTACACCTTC
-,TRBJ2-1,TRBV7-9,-,CASTPEGVEQFF,TGTGCCAGCACTCCGGAAGGGGTTGAGCAGTTCTTC
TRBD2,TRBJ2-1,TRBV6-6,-,CASSSTSGNQGGQFF,TGTGCCAGCAGTTCGACTAGCGGGAACCAAGGGGGGCAGTTCTTC
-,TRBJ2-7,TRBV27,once,CASSSLPSSREQYF,TGTGCCAGCAGTTCCCTTCCTAGTTCACGAGAGCAGTACTTC
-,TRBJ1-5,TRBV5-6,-,CASSLGGGPQHF,TGTGCCAGCAGCTTGGGGGGAGGGCCCCAGCATTTT
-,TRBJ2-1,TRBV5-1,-,CASSLDVLNNEQFF,TGCGCCAGCAGCTTGGACGTGTTGAACAATGAGCAGTTCTTC
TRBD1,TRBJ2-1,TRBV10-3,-,CAITTGTDGNEQFF,TGTGCCATTACGACAGGGACAGATGGCAATGAGCAGTTCTTC
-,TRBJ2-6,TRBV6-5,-,CASSYEVDSGANVLTF,TGTGCCAGCAGTTACGAGGTAGACTCTGGGGCCAACGTCCTGACTTTC
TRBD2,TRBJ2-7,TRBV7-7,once,CASSLKGTSPEQYF,TGTGCCAGCAGCTTAAAGGGGACTAGCCCCGAGCAGTACTTC
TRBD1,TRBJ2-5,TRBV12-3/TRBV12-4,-,CASTTGGHKTQYF,TGTGCCAGCACAACAGGGGGCCACAAAACCCAGTACTTC
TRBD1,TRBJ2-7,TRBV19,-,CASSIGQGGEQYF,TGTGCCAGTAGTATAGGACAGGGGGGAGAGCAGTACTTC
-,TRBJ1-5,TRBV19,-,CASSLGDGPPQPQHF,TGTGCCAGTAGTCTGGGGGACGGACCTCCTCAGCCCCAGCATTTT
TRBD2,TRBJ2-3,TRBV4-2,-,CASSQVSGGSADTQYF,TGTGCCAGCAGCCAAGTTTCCGGCGGGAGCGCAGATACGCAGTATTTT
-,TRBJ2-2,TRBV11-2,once,CASSLLGGYTGELFF,TGTGCCAGCAGCTTACTCGGGGGCTACACCGGGGAGCTGTTTTTT
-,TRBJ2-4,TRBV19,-,CASSIEGGQNIQYF,TGTGCCAGTAGTATAGAAGGGGGGCAAAACATTCAGTACTTC
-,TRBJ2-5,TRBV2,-,CASSELGLAQETQYF,TGTGCCAGCAGTGAACTGGGACTGGCTCAAGAGACCCAGTACTTC
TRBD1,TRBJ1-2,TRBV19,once,CASTSTGESLSYTF,TGTGCCAGTACCTCGACAGGGGAGAGTTTGAGCTACACCTTC
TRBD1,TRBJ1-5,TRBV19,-,CASSRNRGSGQPQHF,TGTGCCAGTAGTAGAAACAGGGGTTCGGGGCAGCCCCAGCATTTT
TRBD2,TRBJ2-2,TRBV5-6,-,CASSVILAGTGELFF,TGTGCCAGCAGCGTCATACTAGCGGGTACCGGGGAGCTGTTTTTT
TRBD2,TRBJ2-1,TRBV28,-,CASSMPLAGGDNEQFF,TGTGCCAGCAGTATGCCTCTAGCGGGGGGAGACAATGAGCAGTTCTTC
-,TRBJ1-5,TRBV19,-,CASSIAHRNNQPQHF,TGTGCCAGTAGTATAGCCCACAGGAATAATCAGCCCCAGCATTTT
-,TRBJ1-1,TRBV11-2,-,CASSQDRSTEAFF,TGTGCCAGCAGCCAGGATAGGAGCACTGAAGCTTTCTTT
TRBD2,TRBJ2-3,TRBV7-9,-,CAGDGLEKVDTQYF,TGTGCCGGAGACGGACTAGAGAAAGTAGATACGCAGTATTTT
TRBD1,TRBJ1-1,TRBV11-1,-,CASSLSGGNTEAFF,TGTGCCAGCAGCTTATCAGGGGGCAACACTGAAGCTTTCTTT
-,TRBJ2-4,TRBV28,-,CASSLGIRPKNIQYF,TGTGCCAGCAGTTTAGGGATTCGGCCCAAAAACATTCAGTACTTC
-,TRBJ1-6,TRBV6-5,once,CASSYSITPGNSPLHF,TGTGCCAGCAGTTACTCGATCACCCCGGGAAATTCACCCCTCCACTTT
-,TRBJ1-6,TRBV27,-,CASSRCWECNSPLHF,TGTGCCAGCAGCCGATGCTGGGAATGTAATTCACCCCTCCACTTT
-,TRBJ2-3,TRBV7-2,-,CATAPREQRLDTQYF,TGTGCCACCGCCCCAAGGGAACAGAGGCTGGATACGCAGTATTTT
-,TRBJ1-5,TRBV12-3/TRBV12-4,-,CASTQYSNQPQHF,TGTGCCAGCACACAGTATAGCAATCAGCCCCAGCATTTT
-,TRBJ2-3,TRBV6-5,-,CASSWTGTDTQYF,TGTGCCAGCAGCTGGACAGGCACAGATACGCAGTATTTT
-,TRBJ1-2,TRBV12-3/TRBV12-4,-,CASGSYGYTF,TGTGCCAGCGGGAGCTATGGCTACACCTTC